Given below is one T cell receptor (beta chain) in context. Germline V CDR1 and CDR2: LNHDA, SQIVND (reference sequence). CDR3 length: 18 residues. J lost 2 bases, V lost 5 bases, and 10 bases had no gene match. The sample comes from a study of blood T cell repertoires in COVID-19. Study details: Samples taken during acute and convalescent COVID-19 were collected in the United States, Italy and Spain. Sources were T cells, B-cell-depleted T cells, or PBMCs; the material itself was cDNA or gDNA.

Original processing notes: It was from reference gene primer amplification that nucleated cell counts were estimated. TCRdb's copy holds only in-frame clones and misses some; the assay was immunoSEQ multiplex PCR. V, J and clone size are those of that table, while D and trimming were read from the DNA. The profile shows over 200,000 clones, around 88% of them singletons. The sample was peripheral blood. This chain connects TRBV19 to TRBJ2-3; 13 bases fit TRBD2. The sequence was obtained from a woman in her thirties who had recovered from COVID-19. The CDR3 DNA reads as TGTGCCAGTAGTCCCCTCTTGACTAGCGGGGGGATCACAGATACGCAGTATTTT. This encodes CASSPLLTSGGITDTQYF.